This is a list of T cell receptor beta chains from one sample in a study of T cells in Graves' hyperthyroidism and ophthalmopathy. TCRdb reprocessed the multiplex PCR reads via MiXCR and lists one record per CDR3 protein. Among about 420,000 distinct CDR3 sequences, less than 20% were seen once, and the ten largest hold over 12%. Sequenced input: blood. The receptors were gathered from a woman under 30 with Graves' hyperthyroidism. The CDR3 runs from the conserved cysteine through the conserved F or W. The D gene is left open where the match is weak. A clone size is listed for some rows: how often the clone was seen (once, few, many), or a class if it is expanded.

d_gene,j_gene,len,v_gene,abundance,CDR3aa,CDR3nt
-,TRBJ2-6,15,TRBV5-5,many,CASSLGFSGANVLTF,TGTGCCAGCAGCTTGGGATTCTCTGGGGCCAACGTCCTGACTTTC
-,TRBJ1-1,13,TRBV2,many,CASSVRENTEAFF,TGTGCCAGCAGTGTACGAGAGAACACTGAAGCTTTCTTT
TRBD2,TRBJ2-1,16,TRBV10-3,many,CAIRPRTSGSYNEQFF,TGTGCCATCAGACCGAGGACTAGCGGATCCTACAATGAGCAGTTCTTC
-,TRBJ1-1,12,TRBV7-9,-,CASSQAHREAFF,TGTGCCAGCAGCCAAGCTCACCGGGAAGCTTTCTTT
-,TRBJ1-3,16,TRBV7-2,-,CASSLAGGNSGNTIYF,TGTGCCAGCAGCTTAGCGGGAGGGAACTCTGGAAACACCATATATTTT
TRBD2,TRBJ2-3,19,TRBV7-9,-,CASSLAKGSTGGPSDTQYF,TGTGCCAGCAGCTTAGCGAAGGGGTCGACGGGAGGGCCATCAGATACGCAGTATTTT
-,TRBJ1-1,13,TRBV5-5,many,CASSFYVNTEAFF,TGTGCCAGCAGCTTTTATGTGAACACTGAAGCTTTCTTT
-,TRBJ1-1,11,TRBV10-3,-,CAILQNTEAFF,TGTGCCATCTTGCAGAACACTGAAGCTTTCTTT
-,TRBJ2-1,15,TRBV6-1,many,CASSDRPDSYNEQFF,TGTGCCAGCAGTGACAGGCCGGATTCCTACAATGAGCAGTTCTTC
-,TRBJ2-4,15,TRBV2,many,CASSDLDRGKNIQYF,TGTGCCAGCAGTGATCTCGACCGAGGCAAAAACATTCAGTACTTC
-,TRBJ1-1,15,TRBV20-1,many,CSARGGGVGNTEAFF,TGCAGTGCTAGAGGGGGGGGCGTGGGGAACACTGAAGCTTTCTTT
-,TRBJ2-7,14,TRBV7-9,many,CASSSGKYSYEQYF,TGTGCCAGCAGCTCTGGAAAGTACTCCTACGAGCAGTACTTC
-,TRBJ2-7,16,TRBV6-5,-,CASSYSRRSSSYEQYF,TGTGCCAGCAGTTACTCGAGGCGTTCTAGCTCCTACGAGCAGTACTTC
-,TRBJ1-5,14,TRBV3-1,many,CASSQGGSNQPQHF,TGTGCCAGCAGCCAAGGGGGAAGCAATCAGCCCCAGCATTTT
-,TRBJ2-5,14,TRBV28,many,CASVKGTIQETQYF,TGTGCCAGTGTTAAGGGGACCATCCAAGAGACCCAGTACTTC
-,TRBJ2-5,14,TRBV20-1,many,CSARAPNGGETQYF,TGCAGTGCTAGAGCCCCCAACGGGGGAGAGACCCAGTACTTC
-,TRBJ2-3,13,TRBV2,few,CASRRGAPDTQYF,TGTGCCAGCAGAAGGGGGGCCCCTGATACGCAGTATTTT
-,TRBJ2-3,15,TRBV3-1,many,CASSQGPLGADTQYF,TGTGCCAGCAGCCAAGGTCCTCTTGGGGCAGATACGCAGTATTTT
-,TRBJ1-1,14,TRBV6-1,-,CASRPFGTMFGAFF,TGTGCCAGCAGACCGTTTGGTACGATGTTCGGAGCTTTCTTT
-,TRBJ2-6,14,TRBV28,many,CASMTASGANVLTF,TGTGCCAGCATGACAGCCTCTGGGGCCAACGTCCTGACTTTC
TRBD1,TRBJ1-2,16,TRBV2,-,CASRKGQGWANYGYTF,TGTGCCAGCAGGAAAGGACAGGGGTGGGCTAACTATGGCTACACCTTC
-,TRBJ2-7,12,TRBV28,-,CASTGTPREQYF,TGTGCCAGCACTGGGACCCCTCGGGAGCAGTACTTC
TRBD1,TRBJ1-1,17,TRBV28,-,CASSLGRQGMLVPEASF,TGTGCCAGCAGTTTAGGGAGACAGGGTATGTTAGTCCCTGAAGCTTCCTTT
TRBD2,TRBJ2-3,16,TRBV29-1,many,CSVEDSASGRPDTQYF,TGCAGCGTTGAAGATTCGGCTAGCGGGAGACCAGATACGCAGTATTTT
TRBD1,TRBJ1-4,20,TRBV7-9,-,CASSSSPGQAPLRTNEKLFF,TGTGCCAGCAGCTCTTCTCCGGGACAGGCTCCGCTGAGAACTAATGAAAAACTGTTTTTT
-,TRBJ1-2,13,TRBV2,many,CASSDDPGYGYTF,TGTGCCAGCAGTGACGACCCCGGGTATGGCTACACCTTC
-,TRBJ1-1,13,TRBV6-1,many,CASSLRSVTEAFF,TGTGCCAGCAGCCTCCGGAGTGTGACTGAAGCTTTCTTT
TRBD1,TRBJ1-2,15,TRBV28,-,CASRPNRGDNYGYTF,TGTGCCAGCAGACCTAACAGGGGGGATAACTATGGCTACACCTTC
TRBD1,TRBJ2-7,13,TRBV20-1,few,CSARGDSSYEQYF,TGCAGTGCTAGAGGGGACAGCTCCTACGAGCAGTACTTC
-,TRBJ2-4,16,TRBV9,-,CASSPPGATAKNIQYF,TGTGCCAGCAGCCCCCCGGGGGCCACAGCCAAAAACATTCAGTACTTC
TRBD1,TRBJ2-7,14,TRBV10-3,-,CAISPDQGQGEQYF,TGTGCCATCAGTCCAGACCAGGGACAGGGCGAGCAGTACTTC
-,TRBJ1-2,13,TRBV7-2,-,CASSLAGNYSYTF,TGTGCCAGCAGCTTAGCAGGGAACTATAGCTACACCTTC
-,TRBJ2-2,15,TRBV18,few,CASSPTGWATGELFF,TGTGCCAGCTCACCCACAGGATGGGCCACCGGGGAGCTGTTTTTT
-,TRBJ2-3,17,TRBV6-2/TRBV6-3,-,CASSYSLRTHSTDTQYF,TGTGCCAGCAGTTACTCGTTGCGGACCCATAGCACAGATACGCAGTATTTT
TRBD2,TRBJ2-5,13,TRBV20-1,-,CSAWGGNQETQYF,TGCAGTGCTTGGGGGGGAAATCAAGAGACCCAGTACTTC
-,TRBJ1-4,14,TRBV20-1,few,CSASLRGTNEKLFF,TGCAGTGCTAGCCTCCGGGGGACAAATGAAAAACTGTTTTTT
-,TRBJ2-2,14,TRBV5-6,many,CASSLVLGTGELFF,TGTGCCAGCAGCTTAGTCCTGGGCACCGGGGAGCTGTTTTTT
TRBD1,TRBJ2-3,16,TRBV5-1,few,CASSGIGQGGTDTQYF,TGCGCCAGCAGCGGGATCGGACAGGGGGGCACAGATACGCAGTATTTT
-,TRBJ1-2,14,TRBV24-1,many,CATSDLWGIDGYTF,TGTGCCACCAGTGATTTGTGGGGGATTGATGGCTACACCTTC
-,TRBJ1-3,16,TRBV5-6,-,CASSLVKVTTGNTIYF,TGTGCCAGCAGCTTGGTAAAGGTCACCACTGGAAACACCATATATTTT
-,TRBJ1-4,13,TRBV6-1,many,CASSLQMEEKLFF,TGTGCCAGCAGTCTCCAGATGGAAGAAAAACTGTTTTTT
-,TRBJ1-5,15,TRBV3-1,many,CASSQGRSSNQPQHF,TGTGCCAGCAGCCAAGGACGGAGTAGCAATCAGCCCCAGCATTTT
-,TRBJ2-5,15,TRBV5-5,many,CASSPGGGQQETQYF,TGTGCCAGCAGCCCCGGTGGTGGACAGCAAGAGACCCAGTACTTC
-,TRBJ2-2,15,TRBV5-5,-,CASSWRGPGTGELFF,TGTGCCAGCAGCTGGAGGGGGCCCGGCACCGGGGAGCTGTTTTTT
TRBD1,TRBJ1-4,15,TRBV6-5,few,CASSYGQGANEKLFF,TGTGCCAGCAGTTACGGACAGGGGGCTAATGAAAAACTGTTTTTT
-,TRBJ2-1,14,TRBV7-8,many,CASSWEASYNEQFF,TGTGCCAGCAGTTGGGAAGCGAGCTACAATGAGCAGTTCTTC
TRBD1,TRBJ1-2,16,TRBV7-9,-,CASSRTSGQGRNGYTF,TGTGCCAGCAGCCGCACCTCGGGACAGGGACGCAATGGCTACACCTTC
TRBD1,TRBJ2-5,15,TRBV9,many,CASSPWDRGGETQYF,TGTGCCAGCAGCCCCTGGGACAGGGGAGGGGAGACCCAGTACTTC